The 13 T cell receptor beta chains listed next were all sequenced from one sample in a study of control samples from healthy donors and cancer patients. The method was immunoSEQ multiplex PCR; TCRdb's version includes in-frame clones alone and lacks a portion of them. The profile covers about 140,000 clones, with about 89% appearing a single time and about 7.1% taken by the ten largest. Sequenced sample: blood. Source of these receptors: a man aged 18 to 29 in good health.

J is TRBJ2-7 and V is TRBV2; the match to TRBD1 covers 7 bases. The CDR3 is 14 residues long. CDR1 and CDR2 from the germline V gene are SNHLY and FYNNEI. With 5 bases clipped from V and 4 bases from J, the junction kept 8 bases outside the gene matches. The CDR3 here is CASSRQGKGYEQYF. The CDR3 DNA sequence: TGTGCCAGCAGTAGACAGGGAAAGGGTTACGAGCAGTACTTC.

There are a few counts of this clone. The V call is TRBV9, the J call TRBJ2-7; 9 positions match TRBD2. The CDR3 length is 14 residues. J gave up 4 bases and V 4 bases, and 6 bases lay outside the gene matches. Germline lookup yields CDR1 SGDLS and CDR2 YYNGEE. DNA of the CDR3: TGTGCCAGCAGCCCGGAGGGACTAGCATACGAGCAGTACTTC. It codes for CASSPEGLAYEQYF.

The chain uses TRBV4-1 and TRBJ1-2, with D perhaps TRBD1 (5 bases). CDR1 and CDR2 from the germline V gene are MGHRA and YSYEKL. Trimming stripped 0 bases from V and 3 bases from J, with 14 bases between. This CDR3 spans 16 amino acids. CDR3 in DNA: TGCGCCAGCAGCCAAGAATCGGCGGACAACGACTATGGCTACACCTTC. Translating it yields CASSQESADNDYGYTF.

The chain links TRBV19 to TRBJ1-3; no clear D gene. V was trimmed by 3 bases and J by 0 bases, leaving 15 bases between them. CDR3 length: 17 amino acids. CDR1 is LNHDA, CDR2 SQIVND, per germline (reference sequence). CDR3 sequence reads: CASSMRSGSFSGNTIYF. CDR3 sequence (DNA): TGTGCCAGTAGTATGCGGTCAGGATCCTTCTCTGGAAACACCATATATTTT.

The gene calls are TRBV5-4 and TRBJ2-2; perhaps TRBD1 as D (6 bases). Deletions cut 5 bases from V and 4 bases from J, with 12 bases between. This CDR3 spans 14 amino acids. Germline lookup yields CDR1 SGHNT and CDR2 YYREEE (reference sequence). As DNA, the CDR3 is TGTGCCAGCAGTTATGACAGGCTCACCGGGGAGCTGTTTTTT. It encodes CASSYDRLTGELFF.

V and J are TRBV27 and TRBJ2-1; TRBD2 matches 10 bases. The CDR3 contains 17 residues. Germline V lookup: CDR1 MNHEY, CDR2 SMNVEV (reference sequence). V lost 3 bases and J lost 6; bases outside the gene matches: 11. The CDR3 region has the DNA TGTGCCAGCAGTTTCGGTTTAGCGGGGGGCCTTCCCAATGAGCAGTTCTTC. This translates into CASSFGLAGGLPNEQFF.

As concerns this clone: The CDR3 end shows no conserved phenylalanine or tryptophan, and so a read error is likely. The V gene is TRBV7-9, the J gene TRBJ1-2; D is uncertain. The CDR3 extends over 14 amino acids. Germline V lookup: CDR1 SEHNR, CDR2 FQNEAQ (reference sequence). The ends were cut back, 2 bases at V and 6 bases at J, with 13 bases in the middle. DNA for the CDR3: TGTGCCAGCAGCTTAACTTCCGACGCGGATGGCTACACCCTC. It codes for CASSLTSDADGYTL.

The chain uses TRBV3-1 (or the pseudogene TRBV3-2) and TRBJ1-1, with D unclear. CDR1 is LGHDT and CDR2 is YNNKEL in the germline V gene (reference sequence). The V gene lost 1 base and the J gene lost 4 bases, with 7 bases spanning the gap. The CDR3 has 13 amino acids. CDR3 loop: CASSQVESTEAFF. In DNA form, the CDR3 reads TGTGCCAGCAGCCAAGTTGAGAGCACTGAAGCTTTCTTT.

The V call is TRBV27, the J call TRBJ1-5, with a tentative D call TRBD1 (5 bases). Per the germline V gene, CDR1 is MNHEY and CDR2 is SMNVEV (reference sequence). Trimming stripped 5 bases from V and 6 bases from J, with 11 bases between. CDR3 size: 13 residues. CDR3 loop: CASSPGRLQPQHF. CDR3 in DNA: TGTGCCAGCAGTCCGGGACGGCTTCAGCCCCAGCATTTT.

Only one count was recorded for this clone. The chain combines TRBV5-1 with TRBJ1-6, with 8 positions matching TRBD1. Germline CDR1 reads SGHRS; CDR2 reads YFSETQ. The trim removed 1 base at V and 9 bases at J, leaving 6 bases unmatched. The CDR3 totals 15 residues. This chain's CDR3 is CASSLSGGLTSPLHF. In nucleotides, the CDR3 is TGCGCCAGCAGCTTGTCAGGGGGCTTAACTTCACCCCTCCACTTT.

This clone was recorded once. The chain carries TRBV6-5 and TRBJ1-6, with TRBD1 identical over 7 bases. The junction had 10 bases not matched to a gene; V was cut back by 5 bases and J by 9 bases. The CDR3 is 15 amino acids. Looked up from germline, CDR1 is MNHEY and CDR2 is SVGAGI. CDR3 DNA: TGTGCCAGCAGTCAGCTCAGGGGGGATGGTTCACCCCTCCACTTT. Encoded protein: CASSQLRGDGSPLHF.

This rearrangement joins TRBV6-1 to TRBJ2-2; TRBD1 is a possible D gene (6 bases). The germline CDR1 and CDR2 sequences are MNHNS and SASEGT. The CDR3 runs 16 residues. V was cut by 2 bases and J by 5 bases, with 15 bases left in between. CDR3 region: CASSERVRGATGELFF. The CDR3 DNA sequence: TGTGCCAGCAGTGAAAGGGTCAGGGGCGCTACCGGGGAGCTGTTTTTT.

This chain connects TRBV5-1 to TRBJ1-1; D uncertain. Germline V gene sequence: CDR1 SGHRS, CDR2 YFSETQ. V lost 0 bases, J lost 0 bases, and 12 bases lay in between. This CDR3 spans 16 amino acids. CDR3 nucleotide sequence: TGCGCCAGCAGCTTGGGGCTTGGGTTTATGAACACTGAAGCTTTCTTT. Its protein is CASSLGLGFMNTEAFF.